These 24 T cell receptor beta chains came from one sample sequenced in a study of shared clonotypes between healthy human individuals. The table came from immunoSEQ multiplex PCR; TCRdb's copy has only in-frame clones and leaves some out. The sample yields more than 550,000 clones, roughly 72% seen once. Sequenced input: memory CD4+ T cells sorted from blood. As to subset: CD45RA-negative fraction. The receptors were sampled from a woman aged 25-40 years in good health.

CDR3 DNA sequence: TGTGCCAGCTCGCTAGGCCCAGATACGCAGTATTTT. Residues: CASSLGPDTQYF. The V and J genes are TRBV18 and TRBJ2-3; D uncertain. V shed 6 bases and J shed 4 bases, with 8 bases lying between them. Germline lookup yields CDR1 KGHSH and CDR2 LQKENI. The CDR3 length is 12 residues.

The CDR3 DNA follows: TGTGCCAGCTCACCCAGCGGGGTTTCGACTAATGAAAAACTGTTTTTT. This codes for CASSPSGVSTNEKLFF. This rearrangement joins TRBV18 to TRBJ1-4; D is uncertain. Trimming shortened V by 3 bases and J by 2 bases, and 13 bases separated the two germline ends. This CDR3 spans 16 amino acids. Germline CDR1 and CDR2: KGHSH and LQKENI.

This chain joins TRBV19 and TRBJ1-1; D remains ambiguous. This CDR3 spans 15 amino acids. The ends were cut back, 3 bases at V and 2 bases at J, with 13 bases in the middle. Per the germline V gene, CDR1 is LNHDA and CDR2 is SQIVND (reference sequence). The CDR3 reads CASSMRAAGNTEAFF. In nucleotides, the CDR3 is TGTGCCAGTAGTATGAGGGCCGCCGGAAACACTGAAGCTTTCTTT.

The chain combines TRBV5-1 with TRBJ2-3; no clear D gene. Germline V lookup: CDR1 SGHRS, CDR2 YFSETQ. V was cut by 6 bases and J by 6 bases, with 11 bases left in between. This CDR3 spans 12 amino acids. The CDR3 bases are TGCGCCAGCACCTTCGACTTGGATACGCAGTATTTT. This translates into CASTFDLDTQYF.

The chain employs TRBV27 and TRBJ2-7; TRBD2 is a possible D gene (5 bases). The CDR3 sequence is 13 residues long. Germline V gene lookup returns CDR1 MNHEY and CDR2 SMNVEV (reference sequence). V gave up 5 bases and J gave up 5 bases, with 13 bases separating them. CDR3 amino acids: CASSPRGSHEQYF. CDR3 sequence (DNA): TGTGCCAGCAGTCCCCGAGGGTCCCACGAGCAGTACTTC.

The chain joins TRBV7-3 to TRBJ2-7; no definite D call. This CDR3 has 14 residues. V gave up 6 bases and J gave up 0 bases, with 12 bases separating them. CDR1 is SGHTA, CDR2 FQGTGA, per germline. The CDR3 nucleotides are TGTGCCAGCAGTTATCGGGCTAACTCCTACGAGCAGTACTTC. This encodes CASSYRANSYEQYF.

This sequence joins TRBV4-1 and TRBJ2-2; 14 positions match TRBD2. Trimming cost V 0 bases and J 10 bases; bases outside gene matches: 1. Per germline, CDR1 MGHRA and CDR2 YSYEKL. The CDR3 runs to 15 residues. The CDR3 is CASSQEGLAGVELFF. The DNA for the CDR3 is TGCGCCAGCAGCCAAGAGGGACTAGCGGGAGTGGAGCTGTTTTTT.

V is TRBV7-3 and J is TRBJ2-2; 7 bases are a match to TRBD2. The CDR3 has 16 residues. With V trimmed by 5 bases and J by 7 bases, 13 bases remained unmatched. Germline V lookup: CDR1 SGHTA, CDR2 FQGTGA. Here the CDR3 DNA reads TGTGCCAGCAGCCCCTCTGACGGGGGAGGGGTCGGGGAGCTGTTTTTT. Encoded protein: CASSPSDGGGVGELFF.

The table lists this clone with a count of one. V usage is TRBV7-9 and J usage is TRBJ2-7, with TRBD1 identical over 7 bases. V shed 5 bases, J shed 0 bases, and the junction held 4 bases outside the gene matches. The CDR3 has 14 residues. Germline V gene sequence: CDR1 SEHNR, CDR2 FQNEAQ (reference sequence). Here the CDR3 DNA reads TGTGCCAGCAGCAATACAGGGGACTCCTACGAGCAGTACTTC. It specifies CASSNTGDSYEQYF.

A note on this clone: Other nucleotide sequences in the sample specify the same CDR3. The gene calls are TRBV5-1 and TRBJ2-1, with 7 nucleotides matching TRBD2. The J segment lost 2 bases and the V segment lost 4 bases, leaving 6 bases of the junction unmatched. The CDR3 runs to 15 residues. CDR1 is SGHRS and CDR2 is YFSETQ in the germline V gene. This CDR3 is CASSPSSGAYNEQFF. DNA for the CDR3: TGCGCCAGCAGCCCTTCTAGCGGAGCCTACAATGAGCAGTTCTTC.

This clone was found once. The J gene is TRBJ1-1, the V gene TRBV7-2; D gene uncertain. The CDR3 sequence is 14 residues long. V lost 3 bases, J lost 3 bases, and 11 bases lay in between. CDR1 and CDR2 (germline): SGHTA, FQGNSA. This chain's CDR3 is CASSFHIKDTEAFF. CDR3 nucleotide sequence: TGTGCCAGCAGCTTCCATATCAAGGACACTGAAGCTTTCTTT.

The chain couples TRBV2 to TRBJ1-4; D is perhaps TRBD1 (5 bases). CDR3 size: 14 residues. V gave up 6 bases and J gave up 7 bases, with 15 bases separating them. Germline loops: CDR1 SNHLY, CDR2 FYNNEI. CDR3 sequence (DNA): TGTGCCAGCAGCGCCTGGAGGGGAAGTGAAAAACTGTTTTTT. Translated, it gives CASSAWRGSEKLFF.

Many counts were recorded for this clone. The CDR3 DNA reads TGTGCCAGTAGTTTCCAGGGGGCCTCCTACGAGCAGTACTTC. This encodes CASSFQGASYEQYF. The genes are TRBV19 and TRBJ2-7, with 8 bases lining up with TRBD1. Trimming cost V 5 bases and J 0 bases; bases outside gene matches: 3. Germline CDR1 reads LNHDA; CDR2 reads SQIVND (reference sequence). The CDR3 contains 14 residues.

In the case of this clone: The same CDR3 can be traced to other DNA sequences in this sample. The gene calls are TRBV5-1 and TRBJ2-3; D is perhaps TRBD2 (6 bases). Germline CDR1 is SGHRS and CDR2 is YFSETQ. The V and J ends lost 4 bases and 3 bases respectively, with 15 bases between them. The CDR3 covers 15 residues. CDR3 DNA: TGCGCCAGCAGCCTGGACCCTGGGAGGACAGATACGCAGTATTTT. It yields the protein CASSLDPGRTDTQYF.

The CDR3 DNA follows: TGTGCCAGCAGCACCGGGCTAGCGGTAAGAACAGATACGCAGTATTTT. Translating gives CASSTGLAVRTDTQYF. This chain uses TRBV7-9 with TRBJ2-3; 7 nucleotides agree with TRBD2. The V and J ends lost 5 bases and 3 bases, in that order; junction bases with no gene match: 11. Germline CDR1 and CDR2: SEHNR and FQNEAQ (reference sequence). There are 16 residues in the CDR3. Together with reference TRBV7-9 and TRBJ2-3, the CDR3 gives the full variable domain: DTGVSQNPRHKITKRGQNVTFRCDPISEHNRLYWYRQTLGQGPEFLTYFQNEAQLEKSRLLSDRFSAERPKGSFSTLEIQRTEQGDSAMYLCASSTGLAVRTDTQYFGPGTRLTVL.

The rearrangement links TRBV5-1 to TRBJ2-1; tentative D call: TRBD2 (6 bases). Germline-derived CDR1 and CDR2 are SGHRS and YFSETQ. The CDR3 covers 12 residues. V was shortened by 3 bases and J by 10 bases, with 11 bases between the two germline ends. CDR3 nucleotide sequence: TGCGCCAGCAGCTCCTCTAGCGTCGAGCAGTTCTTC. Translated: CASSSSSVEQFF.

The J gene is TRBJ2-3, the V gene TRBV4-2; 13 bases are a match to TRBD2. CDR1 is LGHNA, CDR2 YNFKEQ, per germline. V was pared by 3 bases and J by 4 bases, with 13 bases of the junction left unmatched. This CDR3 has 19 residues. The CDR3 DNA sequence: TGTGCCAGCAGCCAGGCAGGACTAGCGGGAGATGGGGGCGCAGATACGCAGTATTTT. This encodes CASSQAGLAGDGGADTQYF.

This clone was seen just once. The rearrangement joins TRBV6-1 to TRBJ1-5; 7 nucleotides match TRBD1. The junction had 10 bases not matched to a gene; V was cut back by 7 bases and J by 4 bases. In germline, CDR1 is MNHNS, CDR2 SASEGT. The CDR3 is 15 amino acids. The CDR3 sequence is CASTPRSGGNQPQHF. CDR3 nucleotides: TGTGCCAGCACCCCCCGGTCAGGGGGAAATCAGCCCCAGCATTTT.

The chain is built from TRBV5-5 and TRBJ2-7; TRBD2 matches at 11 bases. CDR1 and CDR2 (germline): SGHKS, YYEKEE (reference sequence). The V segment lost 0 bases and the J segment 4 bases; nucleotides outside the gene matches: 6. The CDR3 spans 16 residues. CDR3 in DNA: TGTGCCAGCAGCTTGGGAGGGACTAGCGGCCTTTACGAGCAGTACTTC. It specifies CASSLGGTSGLYEQYF.

The CDR3 coding sequence is TGTGCCAGTAGTGAGGGGGGAGTAGAGACCCAGTACTTC. The encoded protein is CASSEGGVETQYF. The chain joins TRBV19 to TRBJ2-5; tentatively, D is TRBD1 or TRBD2 (6 bases each). Trimming stripped 5 bases from V and 4 bases from J, with 11 bases between. Germline assignment: CDR1 LNHDA and CDR2 SQIVND (reference sequence). This CDR3 has 13 amino acids.

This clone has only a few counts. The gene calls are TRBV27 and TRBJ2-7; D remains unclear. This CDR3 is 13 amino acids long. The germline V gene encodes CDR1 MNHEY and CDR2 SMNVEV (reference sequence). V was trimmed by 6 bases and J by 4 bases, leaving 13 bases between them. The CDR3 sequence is CASRAPWAYEQYF. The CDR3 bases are TGTGCCAGCAGGGCCCCTTGGGCGTACGAGCAGTACTTC.

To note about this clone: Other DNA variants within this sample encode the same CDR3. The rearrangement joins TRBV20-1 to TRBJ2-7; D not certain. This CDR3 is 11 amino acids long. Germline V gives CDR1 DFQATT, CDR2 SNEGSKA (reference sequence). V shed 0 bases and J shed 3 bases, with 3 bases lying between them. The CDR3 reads CSARESYEQYF. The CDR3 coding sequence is TGCAGTGCTAGAGAGAGCTACGAGCAGTACTTC.

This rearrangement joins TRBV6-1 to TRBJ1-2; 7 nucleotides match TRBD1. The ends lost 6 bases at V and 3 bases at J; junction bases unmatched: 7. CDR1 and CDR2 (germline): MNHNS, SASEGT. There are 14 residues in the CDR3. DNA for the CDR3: TGTGCCAGCAGAGAACAGACAGGGTACTATGGCTACACCTTC. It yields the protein CASREQTGYYGYTF.

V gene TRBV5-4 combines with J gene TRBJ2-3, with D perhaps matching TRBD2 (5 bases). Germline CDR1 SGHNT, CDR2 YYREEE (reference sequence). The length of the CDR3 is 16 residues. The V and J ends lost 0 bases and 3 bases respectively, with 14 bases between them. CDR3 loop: CASSLGGVEGTDTQYF. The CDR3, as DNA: TGTGCCAGCAGCTTGGGAGGTGTCGAGGGTACAGATACGCAGTATTTT.